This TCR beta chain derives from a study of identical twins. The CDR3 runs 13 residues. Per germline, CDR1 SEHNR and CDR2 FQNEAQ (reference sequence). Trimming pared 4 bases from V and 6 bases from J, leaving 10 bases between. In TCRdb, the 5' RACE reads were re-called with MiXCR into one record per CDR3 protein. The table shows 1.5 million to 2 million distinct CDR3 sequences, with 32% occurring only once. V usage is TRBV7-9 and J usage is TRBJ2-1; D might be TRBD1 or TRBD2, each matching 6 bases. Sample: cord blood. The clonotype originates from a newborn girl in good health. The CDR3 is CASSSGGGNEQFF. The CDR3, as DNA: TGTGCCAGCAGCTCCGGAGGGGGCAATGAGCAGTTCTTC. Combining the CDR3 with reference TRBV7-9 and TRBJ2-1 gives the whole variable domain DTGVSQNPRHKITKRGQNVTFRCDPISEHNRLYWYRQTLGQGPEFLTYFQNEAQLEKSRLLSDRFSAERPKGSFSTLEIQRTEQGDSAMYLCASSSGGGNEQFFGPGTRLTVL.